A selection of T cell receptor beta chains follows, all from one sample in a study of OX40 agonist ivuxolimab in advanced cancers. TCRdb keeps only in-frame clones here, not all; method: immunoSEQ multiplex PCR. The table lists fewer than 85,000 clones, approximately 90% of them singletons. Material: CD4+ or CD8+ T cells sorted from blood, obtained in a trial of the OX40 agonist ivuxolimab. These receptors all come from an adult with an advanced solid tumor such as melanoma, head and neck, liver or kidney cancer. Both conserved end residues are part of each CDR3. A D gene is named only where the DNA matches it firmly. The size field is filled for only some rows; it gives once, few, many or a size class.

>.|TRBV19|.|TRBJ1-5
CASSTVIGNSNQPQHF
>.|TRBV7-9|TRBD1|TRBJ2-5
CASRRTGGIQETQYF
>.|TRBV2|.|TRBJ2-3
CASSDGATDTQYF
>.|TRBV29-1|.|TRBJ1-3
CSVVGIGNTIYF
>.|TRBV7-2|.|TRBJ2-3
CASSSRVLTDTQYF
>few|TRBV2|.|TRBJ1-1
CASKVSQTTEAFF
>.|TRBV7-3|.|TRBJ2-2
CASSSLDRGAVF
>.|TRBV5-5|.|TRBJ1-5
CASSPGRGGQPQHF
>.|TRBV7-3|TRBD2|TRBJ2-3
CASSSRGWGGDTQYF
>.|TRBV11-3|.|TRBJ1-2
CASSLDNGGFGYTF
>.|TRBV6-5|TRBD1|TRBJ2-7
CASSRDRDYPYEQYF
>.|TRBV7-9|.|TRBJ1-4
CASMTDWGEKLFF
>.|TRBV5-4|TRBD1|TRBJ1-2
CASSRQGASGGYTF
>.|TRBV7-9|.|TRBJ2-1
CASSLASGEQFF
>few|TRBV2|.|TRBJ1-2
CASISIGRGYGYTF
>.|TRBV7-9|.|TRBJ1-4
CASSSLSDKRWEKLFF
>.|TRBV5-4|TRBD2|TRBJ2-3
CASSPTPASGSTDTQYF
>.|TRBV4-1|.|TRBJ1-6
CASSRNGAPLHF
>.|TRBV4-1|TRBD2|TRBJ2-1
CASSQDPPLAGGNEQFF
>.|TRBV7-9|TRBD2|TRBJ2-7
CASSRRSGSFSYEQYF
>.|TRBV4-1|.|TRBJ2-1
CASSQEGRGNEQFF
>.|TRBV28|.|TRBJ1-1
CASTPQWGHVVEAFF
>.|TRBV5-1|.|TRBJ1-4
CASSVQGTGEKLFF
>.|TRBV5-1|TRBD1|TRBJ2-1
CASSPRDRVYGEQFF
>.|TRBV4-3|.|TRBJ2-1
CASSQDRSLEQFF
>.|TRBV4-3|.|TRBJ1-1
CASSQVGAGRDTEAFF
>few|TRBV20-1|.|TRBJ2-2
CSARNTGELFF
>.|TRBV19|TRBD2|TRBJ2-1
CASSINPRGLAGTGNEQFF
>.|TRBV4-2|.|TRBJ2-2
CASSHAHNANTGELFF
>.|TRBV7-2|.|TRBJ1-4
CASSLEFGVGEKLFF
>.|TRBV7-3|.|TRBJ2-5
CASSPNGGRGETQYF
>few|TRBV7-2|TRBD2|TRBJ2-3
CASSPGTSGALFTDTQYF
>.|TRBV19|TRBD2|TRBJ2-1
CASSGGTGTSGYNEQFF
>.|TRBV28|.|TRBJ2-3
CASSSPRRRDTQYF
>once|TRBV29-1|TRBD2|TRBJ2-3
CSGHGGRGGGDTQYF
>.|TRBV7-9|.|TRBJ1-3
CASSYRGLGFSGNTIYF
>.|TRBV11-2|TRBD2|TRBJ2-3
CASSLGTSGLVGGDTQYF
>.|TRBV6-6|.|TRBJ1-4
CASSYSNPVNEKLFF
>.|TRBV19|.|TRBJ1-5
CASSIWGLGQPQHF
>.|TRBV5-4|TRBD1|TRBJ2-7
CASSLRDRGDGTYEQYF
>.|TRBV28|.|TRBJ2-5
CASSLGRPTQETQYF
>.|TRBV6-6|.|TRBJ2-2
CASKPDVTGELFF
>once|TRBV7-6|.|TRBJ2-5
CASSLGGFETQYF
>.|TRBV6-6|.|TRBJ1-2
CASRQIANYGYTF
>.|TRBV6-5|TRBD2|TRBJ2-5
CASSYQGGRARETQYF
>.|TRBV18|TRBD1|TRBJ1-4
CATAVRDSPGANEKLFF
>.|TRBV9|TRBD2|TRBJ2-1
CASSPSGTSGGSAFF
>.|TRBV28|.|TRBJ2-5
CASSLVGARETQYF
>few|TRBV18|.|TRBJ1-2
CASSLTETKYGYTF
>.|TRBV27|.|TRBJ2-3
CASSPSGARSDTQYF
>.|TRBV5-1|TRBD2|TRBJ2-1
CASSLVAGGNNEQFF
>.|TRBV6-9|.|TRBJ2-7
CASSSGHYEQYF
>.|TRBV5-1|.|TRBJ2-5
CASSATLGGETQYF
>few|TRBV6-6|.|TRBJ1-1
CASSYAGGTSQAFF
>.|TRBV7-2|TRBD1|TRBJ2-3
CASSRPTTGQDTDTQYF
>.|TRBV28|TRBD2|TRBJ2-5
CASSLGGGLGTQYF
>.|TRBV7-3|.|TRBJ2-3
CASSFERITDTQYF
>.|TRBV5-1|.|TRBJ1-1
CASSLWAGANTEAFF
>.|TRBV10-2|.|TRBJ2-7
CASSGQGIGEQYF
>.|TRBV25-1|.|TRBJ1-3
CASSVGGPRNTIYF